This entry describes one TCR beta chain. Original processing notes: The assay estimated nucleated cells by amplifying reference gene primers. The repertoire was sequenced with immunoSEQ multiplex PCR; TCRdb's copy has only in-frame clones and lacks some. That table gives V, J and clone size, and the DNA gave D and trimming. The sample contains under 60,000 clones, around four fifths of which appear only once. The V and J ends lost 2 bases and 3 bases respectively, with 11 bases between them. Germline V gene sequence: CDR1 SGDLS, CDR2 YYNGEE. The CDR3 sequence is 14 residues long. The sample originates from a study of blood T cell repertoires in COVID-19. At the level of the study: The samples span acute and convalescent COVID-19 from the United States, Italy and Spain. PBMCs, B-cell-depleted T cells, or T cells provided the cDNA or gDNA that made up the material.

This chain joins TRBV9 and TRBJ2-5; no definite D call. This receptor was taken from a man in his thirties or forties with COVID-19, enrolled during active disease. The material sequenced was peripheral blood. In DNA, the CDR3 is TGTGCCAGCAGCGTTGGTAGCAGAGAAGAGACCCAGTACTTC. Translated: CASSVGSREETQYF.